These 23 T cell receptor beta chains originate from one sample sequenced in a study of shared clonotypes between healthy human individuals. Some clones are missing from TCRdb's copy, which holds only in-frame ones; the method was immunoSEQ multiplex PCR. Here the sample spans 650,000 to 800,000 clones, about 91% being singletons. Naive CD8 cells were CD45RO-negative, positively selected for CCR7, excluding terminally differentiated effector memory CD45RA+ cells. The sequenced sample was naive CD8+ T cells sorted from blood. The receptors originated from a man younger than 45 in good health.

This clone occurred once. This chain uses TRBV7-9 with TRBJ2-1; 10 nucleotides agree with TRBD2. Germline values: CDR1 SEHNR, CDR2 FQNEAQ (reference sequence). V lost 5 bases to trimming and J lost 2 bases; unmatched junction nucleotides: 9. The CDR3 runs to 17 residues. The CDR3 loop is CASSPASGRETYNEQFF. The CDR3 DNA reads TGTGCCAGCAGCCCAGCTAGCGGGAGAGAAACCTACAATGAGCAGTTCTTC.

In the case of this clone: Other nucleotide sequences from this sample produce the same CDR3. The chain combines TRBV19 with TRBJ1-5; D is unclear. The germline V and J ends were trimmed by 2 bases and 6 bases, with 8 bases remaining between them. The germline V gene encodes CDR1 LNHDA and CDR2 SQIVND (reference sequence). This CDR3 region has 13 residues. The CDR3 loop is CASSIPAGQPQHF. Written as DNA, the CDR3 is TGTGCCAGTAGTATACCTGCGGGTCAGCCCCAGCATTTT.

The chain has TRBV27 and TRBJ1-5; D is undetermined. This CDR3 has 14 residues. Germline V lookup: CDR1 MNHEY, CDR2 SMNVEV (reference sequence). V was cut by 6 bases and J by 0 bases, with 9 bases left in between. The CDR3 DNA sequence: TGTGCCAGCAGCGTGAGAAATAGCAATCAGCCCCAGCATTTT. The encoded protein is CASSVRNSNQPQHF.

The rearrangement uses TRBV29-1 and TRBJ1-1, with TRBD1 matching 10 bases. CDR1 is SQVTM, CDR2 ANQGSEA, per germline. V lost 5 bases, J lost 5 bases, and 5 bases stayed unmatched. The CDR3 length is 13 residues. CDR3 loop: CSVIRQGATEAFF. For the CDR3, the DNA is TGCAGCGTTATTCGACAGGGGGCGACTGAAGCTTTCTTT. Complete variable domain (other parts from reference TRBV29-1 and TRBJ1-1): SAVISQKPSRDICQRGTSLTIQCQVDSQVTMMFWYRQQPGQSLTLIATANQGSEATYESGFVIDKFPISRPNLTFSTLTVSNMSPEDSSIYLCSVIRQGATEAFFGQGTRLTVV.

The CDR3 DNA reads TGTGCCAGCAGCCAGATAGGGGAGTTCTATGGCTACACCTTC. As protein: CASSQIGEFYGYTF. This chain joins TRBV27 and TRBJ1-2, with D possibly being TRBD1 (5 bases). This CDR3 spans 14 amino acids. CDR1 is MNHEY and CDR2 is SMNVEV in the germline V gene (reference sequence). The V and J ends lost 6 bases and 4 bases respectively, with 15 bases between them.

The CDR3 here is CASSLGGGETQYF. The CDR3 nucleotides are TGTGCCAGCAGCTTGGGAGGGGGCGAGACCCAGTACTTC. The chain carries TRBV5-6 and TRBJ2-5; TRBD1 aligns across 7 bases. CDR1 SGHDT and CDR2 YYEEEE come from the germline V gene. The CDR3 spans 13 residues. Trimming at V came to 0 bases and at J to 5 bases, leaving 1 base not matched to a gene.

CDR3 nucleotide sequence: TGCGCCAGCAGCCAAGATTGGCTAGCGGGGAGGGAGACCCAGTACTTC. Residues: CASSQDWLAGRETQYF. V usage is TRBV4-1 and J usage is TRBJ2-5; 9 nucleotides align to TRBD2. Germline CDR1 reads MGHRA; CDR2 reads YSYEKL. V was pared by 0 bases and J by 5 bases, with 7 bases of the junction left unmatched. This CDR3 comprises 16 residues.

The chain joins TRBV13 to TRBJ2-5; TRBD2 matches 8 bases. The junction had 17 bases not matched to a gene; V was cut back by 4 bases and J by 4 bases. Germline V CDR1 and CDR2: PRHDT, FYEKMQ (reference sequence). CDR3 length: 18 amino acids. The CDR3 DNA is TGTGCCAGCAGCTCCGCGGGGATAGCGGGAAGGGTGGGAGAGACCCAGTACTTC. Amino acids: CASSSAGIAGRVGETQYF.

The chain employs TRBV14 and TRBJ2-7; no clear D. The germline V gene has CDR1 SGHDN and CDR2 FVKESK. V was cut by 0 bases and J by 3 bases, with 9 bases left in between. The CDR3 is 14 amino acids. Here the CDR3 DNA reads TGTGCCAGCAGCCAAGACAGTTTCGGCTACGAGCAGTACTTC. Protein sequence: CASSQDSFGYEQYF.

The chain links TRBV5-4 to TRBJ1-1, with D unclear. The V gene lost 1 base and the J gene lost 1 base, with 5 bases spanning the gap. The CDR3 sequence is 13 residues long. Germline CDR1 and CDR2: SGHNT and YYREEE (reference sequence). The CDR3 bases are TGTGCCAGCAGCTTGATCGGGAACACTGAAGCTTTCTTT. Its translation is CASSLIGNTEAFF.

This clone is a singleton in its sample. J is TRBJ2-3 and V is TRBV27, with D perhaps assigned TRBD1 or TRBD2 (5 bases each). Germline CDR1 reads MNHEY; CDR2 reads SMNVEV (reference sequence). The CDR3 length is 14 residues. V lost 5 bases and J lost 2, with 11 bases in between. The CDR3 loop is CASSRGETTDTQYF. CDR3 DNA: TGTGCCAGCAGTCGAGGGGAAACCACAGATACGCAGTATTTT.

The rearrangement links TRBV7-6 to TRBJ1-1; no clear D. The germline V gene has CDR1 SGHVS and CDR2 FNYEAQ. V was cut by 0 bases and J by 8 bases, with 13 bases left in between. There are 14 residues in the CDR3. The CDR3 here is CASSLAGSPREAFF. The DNA for the CDR3 is TGTGCCAGCAGCTTAGCGGGGTCTCCGAGGGAAGCTTTCTTT.

J is TRBJ2-6 and V is TRBV7-2, with 8 nucleotides matching TRBD1. The J segment lost 0 bases and the V segment lost 5 bases, leaving 9 bases of the junction unmatched. Germline V lookup: CDR1 SGHTA, CDR2 FQGNSA. CDR3 size: 18 residues. The CDR3 DNA sequence: TGTGCCAGCAGCCTGCCGGGACAGGTGGGCTCTGGGGCCAACGTCCTGACTTTC. Protein sequence: CASSLPGQVGSGANVLTF.

The chain is built from TRBV4-3 and TRBJ2-7, with D unresolved. This CDR3 comprises 15 residues. Per the germline V gene, CDR1 is LGHNA and CDR2 is YSLEER. Between the trimmed V and J ends, which lost 0 bases and 7 bases, there was a span of 16 bases. The CDR3 protein is CASSQETGLPVEQYF. The CDR3 coding sequence is TGCGCCAGCAGCCAAGAAACGGGCCTCCCCGTTGAGCAGTACTTC.

The chain carries TRBV11-2 and TRBJ2-3, with 9 bases aligning to TRBD2. Germline V gives CDR1 SGHAT, CDR2 FQNNGV. Trimming took 5 bases from V and 2 from J; bases not matched to a gene: 5. The CDR3 consists of 15 residues. The CDR3 here is CASSPGTSPTDTQYF. The CDR3 bases are TGTGCCAGCAGCCCCGGGACTAGCCCCACAGATACGCAGTATTTT.

This clone showed up just once. The V call is TRBV6-1, the J call TRBJ2-7; TRBD1 is a possible D gene (5 bases). V was pared by 2 bases and J by 2 bases, with 13 bases between. This CDR3 is built from 15 residues. CDR1 is MNHNS, CDR2 SASEGT, per germline. CDR3 protein: CASSEWGGLTYEQYF. CDR3 bases: TGTGCCAGCAGTGAATGGGGCGGCTTGACCTACGAGCAGTACTTC.

The chain links TRBV7-9 to TRBJ2-2, with 9 bases fitting TRBD2. V shed 5 bases and J 6 bases; nucleotides not matched to a gene: 10. The CDR3 covers 16 residues. Germline V gene data show CDR1 as SEHNR and CDR2 as FQNEAQ (reference sequence). CDR3 nucleotides: TGTGCCAGCAGCCTCTCCGGCGGGAGGGTCTCCGGGGAGCTGTTTTTT. Translating it yields CASSLSGGRVSGELFF.

The V call is TRBV28, the J call TRBJ2-3; TRBD1 matches at 9 bases. Per the germline V gene, CDR1 is MDHEN and CDR2 is SYDVKM. V dropped 7 bases and J dropped 4; count of bases not matched to a gene: 9. The CDR3 length is 15 residues. CDR3 in DNA: TGTGCCAGCAACTACCGGGACAGGGTGCCAGATACGCAGTATTTT. This translates into CASNYRDRVPDTQYF.

The chain links TRBV5-4 to TRBJ2-1; 10 bases align to TRBD2. The length of the CDR3 is 17 residues. J gave up 4 bases and V 4 bases, and 11 bases lay outside the gene matches. Germline-derived CDR1 and CDR2 are SGHNT and YYREEE (reference sequence). Here the CDR3 DNA reads TGTGCCAGCAGCCCTGGTGTATCTAGCGGGAGTTACAATGAGCAGTTCTTC. Amino acids: CASSPGVSSGSYNEQFF.

The rearrangement uses TRBV29-1 and TRBJ1-1; no definite D call. The V and J ends lost 6 bases and 11 bases respectively, with 19 bases between them. The CDR3 has 12 amino acids. From germline, CDR1 is SQVTM and CDR2 ANQGSEA. The CDR3 sequence: CSVVKVGNVAFF. CDR3 coding DNA: TGCAGCGTAGTGAAAGTCGGGAATGTGGCTTTCTTT.

This chain connects TRBV25-1 to TRBJ2-1; the D call may be TRBD1 or TRBD2 (5 bases each). The V gene's germline CDR1 is MGHDK and CDR2 SYGVNS. V was cut by 5 bases and J by 3 bases, with 17 bases left in between. The CDR3 is made up of 16 amino acids. The CDR3 reads CASSPPGRVGYNEQFF. The CDR3 DNA sequence: TGTGCCAGCAGTCCCCCGGGGCGCGTTGGCTACAATGAGCAGTTCTTC.

The V call is TRBV25-1, the J call TRBJ1-5, with D hard to call. The CDR3 is 13 residues long. Trimming pared 4 bases from V and 7 bases from J, leaving 11 bases between. CDR1 and CDR2 from the germline V gene are MGHDK and SYGVNS. CDR3: CASSVMVWQPQHF. Written as DNA, the CDR3 is TGTGCCAGCAGTGTAATGGTCTGGCAGCCCCAGCATTTT.

The chain carries TRBV6-5 and TRBJ2-1; 10 bases match TRBD2. Germline CDR1 MNHEY, CDR2 SVGAGI. This CDR3 is 15 amino acids long. The junction had 5 bases not matched to a gene; V was cut back by 6 bases and J by 3 bases. The CDR3 region is CASSLAGEVYNEQFF. CDR3 coding DNA: TGTGCCAGCAGCCTAGCGGGAGAGGTCTACAATGAGCAGTTCTTC.